This T cell receptor beta chain was documented in a study of T cells after yellow fever vaccination (dated by TCRdb to the late 2010s). For context, the study as a whole: The SMART-Seq v4 Ultra Low Input RNA kit was used to prepare libraries from fractions with low cell numbers. Blood samples were taken at several timepoints before and after primary and secondary immunization, and bulk PBMC replicates and cell subsets were isolated. To track T-cell clones before and after primary and booster YFV17D yellow fever vaccination, bulk TCR alpha and beta repertoires were sequenced longitudinally. Two healthy male donors made up the cohort, one aged 18 to 30 years and the other aged 30 to 39 years. General conclusions and limits of the study: Because only a couple of donors were included in the study, the extent to which the findings can be generalized is limited. Most clones expanded after primary vaccination (96% of CD4 and about 85% of CD8) were re-detected after the booster, suggesting that broad memory maintenance occurred. Computational filtering was required because FACS-sorted repertoires could contain abundant contaminating clonotypes from the bulk population. A small share of clonotypes was detected in both CD4 and CD8 compartments, with the overlap likely arising from convergent recombination. The secondary T-cell response was found to be weaker but faster than the primary response, with a peak reached on day 5 rather than on day 15.

This clonotype occurred many times. This receptor's antigen is unknown. Base qualities are not provided; no much larger clone lies one nucleotide away. TCR cDNA was made using 5'RACE template switching, a step that added a universal primer site and unique molecular identifiers. Priming of cDNA synthesis was performed from both the TCR alpha and TCR beta constant segments. Libraries were amplified in two PCR steps, with sample barcodes and sequencing adapters added in the second step. Libraries were sequenced on Illumina HiSeq 2500 (2x100 bp) or NovaSeq (2x150 bp). The source study handled its data this way. Reads were demultiplexed and collapsed into UMI consensus sequences with MIGEC, and V(D)J alignment was performed with MiXCR. Using edgeR on replicate PBMC samples, clonotypes were called vaccine-responding if FDR was below 0.01 and the log2 fold change was above 5 up to day 15. Each bulk clonotype received a CD4 or CD8 identity based on whether the sequenced CD4 or CD8 repertoire contained that clonotype at higher abundance. Starting from the raw public reads, TCRdb applied fastp trimming at Q25, assembled clones with MiXCR and retained in-frame beta chains. Each CDR3 protein appears once, grouped with its most common genes and DNA. TCRdb, not the authors, supplied the V and J calls. Within this sample are over 130,000 distinct CDR3 sequences, with about 8% of them counted one time only. The ten largest clones add up to 0.55% to 0.9% of the sample.

The CDR3 spans 14 residues, from the cysteine through the phenylalanine. Only CDR3 DNA is held: 42 bases, read in frame from base 1. Via the germline V gene, CDR1 is SQVTM and CDR2 ANQGSEA. For this chain, trimming is 0 bases at the V end and 5 bases at the J end, and the number of junction bases without a gene match is 6. In the paper's terms, the treatment or condition label means: live attenuated yellow fever vaccine strain. A standard Ficoll-Paque protocol was used to isolate PBMCs from peripheral blood. Dynabeads CD4 and CD8 positive selection kits were used to isolate the CD4 and CD8 T-cell fractions. TriZol was used to extract RNA from bulk PBMCs, from CD4 and CD8 fractions, and from dextramer-positive and dextramer-negative fractions.

This specimen was CD4+ T cells sorted from PBMCs, taken 5 days after the yellow fever booster vaccination. This TCR derives from a man aged 25-45 years who received the YFV17D yellow fever vaccine. The chain is made from TRBV29-1 and TRBJ2-5; the junction holds 7 bases that match TRBD2. This receptor has the CDR3 CSVEEGSAGETQYF. At the DNA level, the sequence is TGCAGCGTTGAAGAGGGATCAGCGGGGGAGACCCAGTACTTC.